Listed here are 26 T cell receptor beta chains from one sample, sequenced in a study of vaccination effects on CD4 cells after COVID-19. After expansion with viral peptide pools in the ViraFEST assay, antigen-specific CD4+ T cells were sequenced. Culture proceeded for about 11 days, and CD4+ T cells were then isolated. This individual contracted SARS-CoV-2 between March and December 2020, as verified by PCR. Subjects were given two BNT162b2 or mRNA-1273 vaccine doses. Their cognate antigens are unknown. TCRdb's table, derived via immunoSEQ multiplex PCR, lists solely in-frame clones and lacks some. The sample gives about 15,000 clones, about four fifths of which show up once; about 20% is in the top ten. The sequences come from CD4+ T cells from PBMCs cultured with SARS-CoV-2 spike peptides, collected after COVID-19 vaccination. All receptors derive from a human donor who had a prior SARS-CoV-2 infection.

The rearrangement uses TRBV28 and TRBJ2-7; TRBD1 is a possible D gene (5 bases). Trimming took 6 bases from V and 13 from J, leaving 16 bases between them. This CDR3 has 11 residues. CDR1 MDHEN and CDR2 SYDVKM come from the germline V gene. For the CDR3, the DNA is TGTGCCAGCAGCTATGGACAAAAGCCCTACTTC. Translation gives CASSYGQKPYF.

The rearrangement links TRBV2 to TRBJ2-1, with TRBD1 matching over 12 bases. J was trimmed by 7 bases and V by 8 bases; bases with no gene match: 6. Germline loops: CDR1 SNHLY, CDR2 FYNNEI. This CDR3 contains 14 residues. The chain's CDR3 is CASGGQGAQNEQFF. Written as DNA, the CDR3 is TGTGCCAGCGGGGGACAGGGGGCGCAAAATGAGCAGTTCTTC.

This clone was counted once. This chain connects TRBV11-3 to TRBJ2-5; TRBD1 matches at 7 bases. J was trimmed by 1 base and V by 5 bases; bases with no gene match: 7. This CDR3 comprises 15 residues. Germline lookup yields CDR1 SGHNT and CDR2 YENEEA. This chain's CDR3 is CASSERDRAQETQYF. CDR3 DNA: TGTGCCAGCAGCGAAAGGGACAGAGCCCAAGAGACCCAGTACTTC.

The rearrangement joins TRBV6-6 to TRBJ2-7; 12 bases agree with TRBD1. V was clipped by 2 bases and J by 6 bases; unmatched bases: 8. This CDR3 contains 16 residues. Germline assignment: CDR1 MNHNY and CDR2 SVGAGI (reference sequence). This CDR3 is CASSYPPGQGAVEQYF. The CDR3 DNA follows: TGTGCCAGCAGTTACCCTCCGGGACAGGGGGCCGTCGAGCAGTACTTC.

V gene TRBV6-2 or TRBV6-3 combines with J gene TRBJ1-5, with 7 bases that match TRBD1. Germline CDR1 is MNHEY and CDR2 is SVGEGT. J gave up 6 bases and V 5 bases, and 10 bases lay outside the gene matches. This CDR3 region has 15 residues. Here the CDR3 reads CASSKSKTGLQPQHF. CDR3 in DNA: TGTGCCAGCAGTAAATCCAAGACAGGGCTTCAGCCCCAGCATTTT.

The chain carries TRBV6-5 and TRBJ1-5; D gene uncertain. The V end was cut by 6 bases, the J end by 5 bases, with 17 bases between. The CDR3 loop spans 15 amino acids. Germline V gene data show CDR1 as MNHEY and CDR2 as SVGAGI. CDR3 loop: CASSRDRGTDQPQHF. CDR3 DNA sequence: TGTGCCAGCAGCCGAGATCGCGGAACCGATCAGCCCCAGCATTTT.

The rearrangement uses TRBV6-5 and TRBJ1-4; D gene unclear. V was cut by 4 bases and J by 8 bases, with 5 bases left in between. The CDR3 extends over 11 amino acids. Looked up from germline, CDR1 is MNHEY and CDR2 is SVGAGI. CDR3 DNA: TGTGCCAGCAGTTCGGGGGAAAAACTGTTTTTT. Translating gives CASSSGEKLFF.

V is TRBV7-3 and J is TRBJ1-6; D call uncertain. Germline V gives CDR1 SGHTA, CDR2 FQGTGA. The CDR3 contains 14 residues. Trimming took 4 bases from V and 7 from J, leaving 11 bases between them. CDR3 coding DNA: TGTGCCAGCAGCTCCGGGTCCGGGAATTCACCCCTCCACTTT. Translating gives CASSSGSGNSPLHF.

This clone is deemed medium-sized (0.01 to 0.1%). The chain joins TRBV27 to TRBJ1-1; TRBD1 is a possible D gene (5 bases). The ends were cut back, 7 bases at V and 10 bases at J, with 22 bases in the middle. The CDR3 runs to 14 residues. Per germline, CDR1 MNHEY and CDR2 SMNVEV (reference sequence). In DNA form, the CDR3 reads TGTGCCAGCATCGGCTGGGCCGGGGGTTCGGGAGCTTTCTTT. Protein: CASIGWAGGSGAFF.

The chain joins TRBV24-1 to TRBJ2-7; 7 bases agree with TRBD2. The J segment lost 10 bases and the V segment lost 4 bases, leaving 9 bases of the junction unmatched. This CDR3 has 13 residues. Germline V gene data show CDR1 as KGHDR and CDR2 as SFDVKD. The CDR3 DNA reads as TGTGCCACCAGTGACCTGAGAGGACTAGTTCAGTACTTC. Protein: CATSDLRGLVQYF.

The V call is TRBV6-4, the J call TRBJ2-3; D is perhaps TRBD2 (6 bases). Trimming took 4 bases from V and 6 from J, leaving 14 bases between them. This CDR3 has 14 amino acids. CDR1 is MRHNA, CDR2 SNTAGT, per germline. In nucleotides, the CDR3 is TGTGCCAGCAGTGCATCGACTAGTTTTGATACGCAGTATTTT. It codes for CASSASTSFDTQYF.

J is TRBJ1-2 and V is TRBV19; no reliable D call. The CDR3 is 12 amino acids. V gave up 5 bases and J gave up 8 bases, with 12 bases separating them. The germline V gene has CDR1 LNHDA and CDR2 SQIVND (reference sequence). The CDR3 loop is CASSVGSRGYTF. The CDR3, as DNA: TGTGCCAGTAGTGTGGGGTCCCGGGGCTACACCTTC.

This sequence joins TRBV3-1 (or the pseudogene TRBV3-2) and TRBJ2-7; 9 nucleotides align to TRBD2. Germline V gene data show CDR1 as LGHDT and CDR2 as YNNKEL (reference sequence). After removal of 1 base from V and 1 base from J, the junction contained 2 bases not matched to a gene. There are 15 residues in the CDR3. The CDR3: CASSQVAGVSYEQYF. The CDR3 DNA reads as TGTGCCAGCAGCCAAGTAGCGGGGGTATCCTACGAGCAGTACTTC.

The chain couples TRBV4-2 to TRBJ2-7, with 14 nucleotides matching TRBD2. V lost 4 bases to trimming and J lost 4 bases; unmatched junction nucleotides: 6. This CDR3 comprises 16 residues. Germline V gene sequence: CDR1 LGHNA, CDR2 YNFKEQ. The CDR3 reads CASSLRTSGGMYEQYF. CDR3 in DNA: TGTGCCAGCAGCCTCCGGACTAGCGGGGGGATGTACGAGCAGTACTTC.

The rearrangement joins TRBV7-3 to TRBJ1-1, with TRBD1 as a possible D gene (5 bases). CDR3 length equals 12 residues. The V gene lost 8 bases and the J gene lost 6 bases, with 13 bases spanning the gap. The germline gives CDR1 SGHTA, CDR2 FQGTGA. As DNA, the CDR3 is TGTGCCAGCGGCACGGGGCGCGCTGAAGCTTTCTTT. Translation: CASGTGRAEAFF.

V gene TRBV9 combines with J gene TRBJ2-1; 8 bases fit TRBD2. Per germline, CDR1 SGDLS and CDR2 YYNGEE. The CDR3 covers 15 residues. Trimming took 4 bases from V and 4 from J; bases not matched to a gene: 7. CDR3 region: CASSPSAGGYNEQFF. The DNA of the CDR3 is TGTGCCAGCAGCCCCTCTGCGGGGGGATACAATGAGCAGTTCTTC.

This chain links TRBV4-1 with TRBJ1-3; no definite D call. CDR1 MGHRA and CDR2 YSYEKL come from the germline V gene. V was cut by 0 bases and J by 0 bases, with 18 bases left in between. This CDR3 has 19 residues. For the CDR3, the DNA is TGCGCCAGCAGCCAAGATCGGTTAACACCGGGGTTCTCTGGAAACACCATATATTTT. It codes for CASSQDRLTPGFSGNTIYF.

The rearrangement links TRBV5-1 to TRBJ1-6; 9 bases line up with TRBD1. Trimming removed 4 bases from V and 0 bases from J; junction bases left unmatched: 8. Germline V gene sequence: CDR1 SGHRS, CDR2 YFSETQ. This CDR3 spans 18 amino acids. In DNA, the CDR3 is TGCGCCAGCAGCCTCGGGACAGGGTGGAGCTCCTATAATTCACCCCTCCACTTT. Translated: CASSLGTGWSSYNSPLHF. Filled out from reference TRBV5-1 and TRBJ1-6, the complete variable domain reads KAGVTQTPRYLIKTRGQQVTLSCSPISGHRSVSWYQQTPGQGLQFLFEYFSETQRNKGNFPGRFSGRQFSNSRSEMNVSTLELGDSALYLCASSLGTGWSSYNSPLHFGNGTRLTVT.

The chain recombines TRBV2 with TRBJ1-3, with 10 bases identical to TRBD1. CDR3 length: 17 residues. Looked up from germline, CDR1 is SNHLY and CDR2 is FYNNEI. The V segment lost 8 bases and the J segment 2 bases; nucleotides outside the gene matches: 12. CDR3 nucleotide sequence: TGTGCCAGCGTGACTTGGGGACAGGGGTTAACTGGAAACACCATATATTTT. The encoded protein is CASVTWGQGLTGNTIYF.

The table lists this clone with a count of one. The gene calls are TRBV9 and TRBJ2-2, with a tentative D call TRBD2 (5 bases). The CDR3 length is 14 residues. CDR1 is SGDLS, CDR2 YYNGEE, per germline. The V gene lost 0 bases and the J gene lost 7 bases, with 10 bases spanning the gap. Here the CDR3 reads CASSVVAGDGELFF. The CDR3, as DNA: TGTGCCAGCAGCGTAGTGGCGGGTGACGGGGAGCTGTTTTTT.

For the CDR3, the DNA is TGTGCCAGCAGCTTTCGCGGGAGCTCCTACAATGAGCAGTTCTTC. It encodes CASSFRGSSYNEQFF. J is TRBJ2-1 and V is TRBV5-8, with TRBD2 identical over 7 bases. The ends lost 2 bases at V and 0 bases at J; junction bases unmatched: 2. The CDR3 loop spans 15 amino acids. The germline gives CDR1 SGHTS, CDR2 YDEGEE.

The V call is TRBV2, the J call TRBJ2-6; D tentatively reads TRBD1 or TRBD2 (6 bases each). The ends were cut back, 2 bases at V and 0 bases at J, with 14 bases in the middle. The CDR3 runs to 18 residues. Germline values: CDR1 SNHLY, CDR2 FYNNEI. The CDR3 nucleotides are TGTGCCAGCAGTGAACTTTGGGGGGCGGTCTCTGGGGCCAACGTCCTGACTTTC. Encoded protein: CASSELWGAVSGANVLTF.

The CDR3 DNA follows: TGTGCCAGCTCTAGCGGGGGGTTCGACAATGAGCAGTTCTTC. Translated, it gives CASSSGGFDNEQFF. The chain uses TRBV6-5 and TRBJ2-1; 11 bases map to TRBD2. CDR1 is MNHEY and CDR2 is SVGAGI in the germline V gene. The CDR3 spans 14 residues. V was clipped by 8 bases and J by 5 bases; unmatched bases: 5.

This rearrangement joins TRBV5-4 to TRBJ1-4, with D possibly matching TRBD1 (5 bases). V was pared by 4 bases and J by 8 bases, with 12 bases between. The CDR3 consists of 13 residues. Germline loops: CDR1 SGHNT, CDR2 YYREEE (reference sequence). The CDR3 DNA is TGTGCCAGCAGCGGGGGACCGACGGAAAAACTGTTTTTT. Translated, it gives CASSGGPTEKLFF.

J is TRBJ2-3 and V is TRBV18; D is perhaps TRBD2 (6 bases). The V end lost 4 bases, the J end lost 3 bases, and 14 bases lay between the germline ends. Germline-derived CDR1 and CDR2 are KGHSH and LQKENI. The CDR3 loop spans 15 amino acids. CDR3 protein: CASSQLTSGTDTQYF. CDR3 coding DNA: TGTGCCAGCTCACAACTAACAAGCGGGACAGATACGCAGTATTTT.

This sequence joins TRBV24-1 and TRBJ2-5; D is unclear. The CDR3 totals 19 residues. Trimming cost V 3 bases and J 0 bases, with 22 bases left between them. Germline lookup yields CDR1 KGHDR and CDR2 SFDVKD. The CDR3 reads CATSDPTPTSGGNQETQYF. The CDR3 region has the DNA TGTGCCACCAGTGATCCTACCCCAACCTCTGGTGGAAACCAAGAGACCCAGTACTTC.